This T cell receptor beta chain came from a study of blood T cell repertoires in COVID-19. The wider study: There were acute and convalescent COVID-19 samples, and they came from the United States, Italy and Spain.

One Seattle source followed patients from active infection through their disease course. Original processing methods: Estimation of nucleated cell counts relied on the amplification of reference gene primers. Repertoires were generated with immunoSEQ multiplex PCR, while TCRdb's copy carries only in-frame clones and drops some. V and J calls and clone size follow that table, whereas D and trimming were derived from the DNA. The table shows about 370,000 clones, with around 87% occurring only once. Sequencing input: peripheral blood. This clonotype was sampled from a woman in her thirties with COVID-19, enrolled during active disease.

The CDR3 loop is CASSLGSGTDTQYF. CDR3 nucleotides: TGTGCCAGCAGCTTGGGTAGCGGCACAGATACGCAGTATTTT. The genes are TRBV5-4 and TRBJ2-3; D perhaps matches TRBD2 (5 bases). CDR1 SGHNT and CDR2 YYREEE come from the germline V gene (reference sequence). V was clipped by 0 bases and J by 1 base, with 6 bases between them. The CDR3 covers 14 residues.